This TCR beta chain was observed in a study of blood T cell repertoires in COVID-19. Study at large: Donors in the United States, Italy and Spain gave samples during acute or convalescent COVID-19. T cells, B-cell-depleted T cells, or PBMCs supplied cDNA or gDNA.

Per the study methods: The assay estimated nucleated cells by amplifying reference gene primers. TCRdb keeps only in-frame clones here, not all; method: immunoSEQ multiplex PCR. From that table come the V and J calls and clone size; the DNA was used to work out D and trimming. The table lists about 48,000 clones, 75% to 80% of them singletons, with about 18% in the top ten. The length of the CDR3 is 15 residues. The germline V and J ends were trimmed by 3 bases and 3 bases, with 13 bases remaining between them. Germline CDR1 is MRHNA and CDR2 is SNTAGT. The chain couples TRBV6-4 to TRBJ2-3; possible D gene TRBD2, 6 bases. The clonotype was recovered from a human donor with active or convalescent COVID-19. The donor label of this sample is uncertain. The source material was peripheral blood. The CDR3 is CASSEVGGETDTQYF. The DNA for the CDR3 is TGTGCCAGCAGTGAGGTCGGGGGTGAGACAGATACGCAGTATTTT.